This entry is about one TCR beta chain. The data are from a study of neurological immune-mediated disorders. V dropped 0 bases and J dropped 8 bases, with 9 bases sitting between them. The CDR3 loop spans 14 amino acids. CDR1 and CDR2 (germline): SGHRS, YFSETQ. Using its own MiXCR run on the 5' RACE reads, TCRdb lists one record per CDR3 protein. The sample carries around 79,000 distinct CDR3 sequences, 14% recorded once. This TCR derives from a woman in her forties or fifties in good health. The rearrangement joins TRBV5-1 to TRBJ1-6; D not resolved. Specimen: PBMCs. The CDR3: CASSLVELDSPLHF. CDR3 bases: TGCGCCAGCAGCTTGGTGGAATTGGATTCACCCCTCCACTTT.